This TCR beta chain was identified in a study of neurological immune-mediated disorders. Regarding the study as a whole: Private repertoires in all groups were suggested by the absence of shared CDR3 amino acid sequences among expanded clones across subjects. HTLV-1-associated myelopathy had the most TCR clonal expansion, and multiple sclerosis had the least, less than healthy controls.

Time point noted: longitudinal time-point 1 (baseline). Unsorted libraries were prepared from 2 million PBMCs held at -80 C. TCRdb redid the calling of the 5' RACE reads with MiXCR, one entry per CDR3 protein. The repertoire includes 70,000 to 75,000 distinct CDR3 sequences, roughly an eighth of them detected once, and around 4.3% sits in the top ten. Germline CDR1 reads DFQATT; CDR2 reads SNEGSKA (reference sequence). The V gene lost 4 bases and the J gene lost 0 bases, with 16 bases spanning the gap. The length of the CDR3 is 16 residues. In its sample, this clonotype was seen many times. Its antigen is not known.

The material sequenced was PBMCs. The V and J genes are TRBV20-1 and TRBJ2-1; D is unclear. This TCR was sampled from a female donor with HTLV-1-associated myelopathy (HAM/TSP). CDR3 sequence (DNA): TGCAGTGCTATCGAAGGACGCTACTACTCCTACAATGAGCAGTTCTTC. It encodes CSAIEGRYYSYNEQFF.